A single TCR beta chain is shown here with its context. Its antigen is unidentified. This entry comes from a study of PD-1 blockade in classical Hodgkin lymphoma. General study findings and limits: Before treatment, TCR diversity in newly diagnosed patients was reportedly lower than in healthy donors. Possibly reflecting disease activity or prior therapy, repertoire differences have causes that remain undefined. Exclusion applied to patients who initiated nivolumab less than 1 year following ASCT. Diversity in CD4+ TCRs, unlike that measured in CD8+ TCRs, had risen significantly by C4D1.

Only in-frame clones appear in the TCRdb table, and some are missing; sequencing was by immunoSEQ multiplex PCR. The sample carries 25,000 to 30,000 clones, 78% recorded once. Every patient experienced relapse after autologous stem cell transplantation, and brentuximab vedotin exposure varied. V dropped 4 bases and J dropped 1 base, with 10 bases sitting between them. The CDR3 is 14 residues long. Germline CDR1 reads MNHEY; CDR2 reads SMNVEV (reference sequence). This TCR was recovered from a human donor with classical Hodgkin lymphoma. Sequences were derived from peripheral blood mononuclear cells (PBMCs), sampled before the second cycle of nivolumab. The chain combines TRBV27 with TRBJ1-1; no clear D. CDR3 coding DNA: TGTGCCAGCAGTTACCTGGACCCGAACACTGAAGCTTTCTTT. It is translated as CASSYLDPNTEAFF.